The 32 T cell receptor beta chains reported below all come from one sample, sequenced in a study of regulatory T cells in long-lasting Graves disease. Time point in this sample: persistent/refractory GD, antithyroid drugs over 5 years with positive TRAb. RNA extracted from PBMCs served as the sequencing template. The TCR beta library used iRepertoire HTBI primers with Arm-PCR amplification of CDR3. TCRdb analysed the multiplex PCR reads with MiXCR anew, one entry per CDR3 protein. The sample includes 250,000 to 300,000 distinct CDR3 sequences, 20% to 25% of them seen just once. Sample: peripheral blood mononuclear cells (PBMCs), taken when the disease was refractory, from a patient treated with antithyroid drugs. The origin of the receptors is a female donor with Graves disease.

This clonotype was recorded at least ten times. The chain links TRBV27 to TRBJ1-5, with D perhaps matching TRBD1 (5 bases). Germline loops: CDR1 MNHEY, CDR2 SMNVEV (reference sequence). The V gene lost 7 bases and the J gene lost 2 bases, with 12 bases spanning the gap. There are 14 residues in the CDR3. Here the CDR3 DNA reads TGTGCCAGCAAGAGGGGCGCGGGCAATCAGCCCCAGCATTTT. It translates to CASKRGAGNQPQHF.

This clonotype was detected ten times or more. The V gene is TRBV6-1, the J gene TRBJ1-1; D is uncertain. The CDR3 runs to 14 residues. The germline V and J ends were trimmed by 5 bases and 4 bases, with 14 bases remaining between them. Per the germline V gene, CDR1 is MNHNS and CDR2 is SASEGT. CDR3 coding DNA: TGTGCCAGCAGTCAGACGGCACTGGGCACTGAAGCTTTCTTT. This translates into CASSQTALGTEAFF.

This clonotype was counted between two and nine times. The chain uses TRBV20-1 and TRBJ2-5, with 10 positions matching TRBD2. There are 15 residues in the CDR3. Germline trimming cut 3 bases from V and 1 base from J; bases unmatched to any gene: 5. The V gene's germline CDR1 is DFQATT and CDR2 SNEGSKA (reference sequence). CDR3 amino acids: CSARASGSFQETQYF. In DNA form, the CDR3 reads TGCAGTGCTAGGGCTAGCGGGAGCTTCCAAGAGACCCAGTACTTC.

There are many counts of this clonotype. The gene calls are TRBV11-2 and TRBJ1-1; D ambiguous. The CDR3 is made up of 12 amino acids. V lost 4 bases to trimming and J lost 7 bases, with 10 bases between them. The germline CDR1 and CDR2 sequences are SGHAT and FQNNGV. CDR3 residues: CASSSISFEAFF. The CDR3 DNA reads TGTGCCAGCAGCTCCATATCATTTGAAGCTTTCTTT.

This clonotype was seen repeatedly, ten times or more. This chain joins TRBV7-2 and TRBJ2-5, with unresolved D. CDR1 is SGHTA and CDR2 is FQGNSA in the germline V gene. V lost 1 base to trimming and J lost 7 bases, with 4 bases between them. The CDR3 extends over 11 amino acids. The CDR3 DNA sequence: TGTGCCAGCAGCTTAGATTGGACCCAGTACTTC. It yields the protein CASSLDWTQYF.

This clonotype was picked up one time. The chain recombines TRBV6-1 with TRBJ2-7; TRBD2 aligns across 8 bases. Trimming took 10 bases from V and 2 from J; bases not matched to a gene: 1. This CDR3 has 11 residues. CDR1 and CDR2 (germline): MNHNS, SASEGT. The CDR3 is CATGGAYEQYF. As DNA, the CDR3 is TGTGCCACCGGGGGGGCCTACGAGCAGTACTTC.

This clonotype was counted only a few times. The chain carries TRBV19 and TRBJ2-7; perhaps TRBD1 as D (5 bases). The CDR3 has 12 residues. With 3 bases removed from V and 6 bases from J, the gap between germline ends came to 9 bases. Germline V gene lookup returns CDR1 LNHDA and CDR2 SQIVND (reference sequence). The CDR3 here is CASSIQGGEQYF. The CDR3, as DNA: TGTGCCAGTAGTATCCAGGGTGGCGAGCAGTACTTC.

This clonotype has a count of ten or more. The V gene is TRBV20-1, the J gene TRBJ2-7; no definite D call. The CDR3 is 14 amino acids. V lost 0 bases, J lost 0 bases, and 9 bases lay in between. Germline assignment: CDR1 DFQATT and CDR2 SNEGSKA (reference sequence). CDR3 bases: TGCAGTGCTAGAGATCCAAGGCGCTCCTACGAGCAGTACTTC. Translated: CSARDPRRSYEQYF.

This chain links TRBV29-1 with TRBJ2-2, with TRBD2 as a possible D gene (5 bases). Germline CDR1 reads SQVTM; CDR2 reads ANQGSEA. The CDR3 contains 17 residues. V was clipped by 0 bases and J by 0 bases, with 14 bases between them. The CDR3, as DNA: TGCAGCGTTGAAGATCGCGGCGGGCGAGCGAACACCGGGGAGCTGTTTTTT. Residues: CSVEDRGGRANTGELFF.

The CDR3 DNA is TGTGCCAGCCGGGACAGGGGCGCCGGAAACACCATATATTTT. Protein: CASRDRGAGNTIYF. The rearrangement links TRBV2 to TRBJ1-3; 10 bases line up with TRBD1. Germline V CDR1 and CDR2: SNHLY, FYNNEI. V gave up 8 bases and J gave up 4 bases; unmatched junction bases: 5. This CDR3 has 14 amino acids.

This clonotype was observed a few times. The chain employs TRBV4-1 and TRBJ2-7; unclear D gene. This CDR3 comprises 15 residues. Germline V lookup: CDR1 MGHRA, CDR2 YSYEKL. Deletions cut 3 bases from V and 3 bases from J, with 15 bases between. CDR3: CASSQLWPSNYEQYF. The CDR3 DNA reads as TGCGCCAGCAGCCAGTTGTGGCCGAGCAACTACGAGCAGTACTTC.

On this clonotype itself: A read error may explain this, as a much larger clone is one base away. The chain couples TRBV6-8 to TRBJ2-7; TRBD1 matches at 7 bases. The CDR3 is made up of 15 amino acids. CDR1 and CDR2 from the germline V gene are MNHGY and SAAAGT. V lost 2 bases and J lost 6; bases outside the gene matches: 10. CDR3 nucleotides: TGTGCCAGCAGTTACACCCGGGACAGTGTCACCGAGCAGTACTTC. This gives the protein CASSYTRDSVTEQYF.

This sequence joins TRBV13 and TRBJ2-2; D remains unclear. CDR3 length: 14 residues. V lost 5 bases and J lost 3, with 10 bases in between. In germline, CDR1 is PRHDT, CDR2 FYEKMQ (reference sequence). Here the CDR3 DNA reads TGTGCCAGCAGCGGGAAGACCTACACCGGGGAGCTGTTTTTT. It encodes CASSGKTYTGELFF. Together with reference TRBV13 and TRBJ2-2, the CDR3 gives the full variable domain: AAGVIQSPRHLIKEKRETATLKCYPIPRHDTVYWYQQGPGQDPQFLISFYEKMQSDKGSIPDRFSAQQFSDYHSELNMSSLELGDSALYFCASSGKTYTGELFFGEGSRLTVL.

The chain joins TRBV5-6 to TRBJ1-1; D perhaps matches TRBD1 (5 bases). Trimming pared 0 bases from V and 6 bases from J, leaving 21 bases between. This CDR3 is 17 amino acids long. Germline assignment: CDR1 SGHDT and CDR2 YYEEEE. This CDR3 reads CASSLDGRARGAAEAFF. In nucleotides, the CDR3 is TGTGCCAGCAGCTTGGACGGGCGCGCGCGAGGGGCGGCTGAAGCTTTCTTT.

This clonotype came up a few times. The rearrangement joins TRBV20-1 to TRBJ1-3, with D hard to call. Per germline, CDR1 DFQATT and CDR2 SNEGSKA (reference sequence). Between the trimmed V and J ends, which lost 5 bases and 0 bases, there was a span of 17 bases. CDR3 size: 16 residues. CDR3 sequence reads: CSALFNVRGSGNTIYF. The DNA for the CDR3 is TGCAGTGCTCTGTTCAATGTGAGAGGCTCTGGAAACACCATATATTTT.

This clonotype occurred a few times. The rearrangement links TRBV6-5 to TRBJ2-2; the D is unclear. This CDR3 has 15 residues. Trimming took 0 bases from V and 2 from J, leaving 7 bases between them. Germline V gives CDR1 MNHEY, CDR2 SVGAGI. The CDR3 protein is CASSYSVGNTGELFF. The CDR3 DNA follows: TGTGCCAGCAGTTACTCTGTAGGAAACACCGGGGAGCTGTTTTTT.

J is TRBJ1-3 and V is TRBV7-2; TRBD1 is a possible D gene (6 bases). The germline CDR1 and CDR2 sequences are SGHTA and FQGNSA. This CDR3 comprises 16 residues. V gave up 2 bases and J gave up 0 bases, with 11 bases separating them. The CDR3 protein is CASSLFLDSSGNTIYF. The CDR3 nucleotides are TGTGCCAGCAGCTTATTCTTGGACAGCTCTGGAAACACCATATATTTT.

The V call is TRBV7-9, the J call TRBJ2-5; 8 positions agree with TRBD2. CDR1 and CDR2 (germline): SEHNR, FQNEAQ (reference sequence). The trim removed 4 bases at V and 4 bases at J, leaving 8 bases unmatched. The CDR3 sequence is 15 residues long. CDR3 sequence: CASSSGASGRETQYF. Here the CDR3 DNA reads TGTGCCAGCAGCTCGGGAGCCAGCGGGAGAGAGACCCAGTACTTC.

The V and J genes are TRBV27 and TRBJ2-7; D is tentatively TRBD1 or TRBD2 (5 bases each). CDR3 size: 13 residues. V was pared by 2 bases and J by 4 bases, with 9 bases between. Germline CDR1 reads MNHEY; CDR2 reads SMNVEV (reference sequence). The CDR3 coding sequence is TGTGCCAGCAGTTTAGATTGGGGGTACGAGCAGTACTTC. Protein: CASSLDWGYEQYF.

There are many counts of this clonotype. This chain uses TRBV30 with TRBJ2-7, with D perhaps matching TRBD1 or TRBD2 (6 bases each). Trimming cost V 0 bases and J 0 bases, with 9 bases left between them. The CDR3 consists of 14 residues. Germline CDR1 reads GTSNPN; CDR2 reads SVGIG (reference sequence). The CDR3 DNA is TGTGCCTGGAGTGTAGGAGGGGGCTCCTACGAGCAGTACTTC. This gives the protein CAWSVGGGSYEQYF.

The CDR3 DNA reads as TGTGCCAGCAGCCACTCAACCTCGGACAGAGCAAACATTCAGTACTTC. Residues: CASSHSTSDRANIQYF. The chain carries TRBV11-2 and TRBJ2-4; TRBD1 is a possible D gene (6 bases). V was trimmed by 5 bases and J by 6 bases, leaving 20 bases between them. Germline values: CDR1 SGHAT, CDR2 FQNNGV. The CDR3 loop spans 16 amino acids.

Turning to this clonotype: A much larger clone differs from this one at a single base, so this may be a read error. The CDR3 end shows no conserved phenylalanine or tryptophan, and so a read error is likely. The rearrangement links TRBV12-3 or TRBV12-4 to TRBJ2-7, with 7 positions matching TRBD2. The ends lost 2 bases at V and 4 bases at J; junction bases unmatched: 5. This CDR3 region has 14 residues. CDR3 loop: CASSLLWEGYEQYS. The CDR3 DNA sequence: TGTGCCAGCAGTTTACTGTGGGAGGGATACGAGCAGTACTCC.

The chain recombines TRBV5-1 with TRBJ1-1; D is possibly TRBD1 (5 bases). CDR1 and CDR2 from the germline V gene are SGHRS and YFSETQ. The CDR3 totals 14 residues. Between the trimmed V and J ends, which lost 4 bases and 1 base, there was a span of 11 bases. The CDR3 spells CASSQQVGNTEAFF. CDR3 in DNA: TGCGCCAGCAGCCAACAGGTTGGGAACACTGAAGCTTTCTTT.

Ten or more counts support this clonotype. The rearrangement links TRBV24-1 to TRBJ1-5; 8 bases fit TRBD1. The V and J ends lost 11 bases and 1 base, in that order; junction bases with no gene match: 18. CDR3 length equals 18 residues. Looked up from germline, CDR1 is KGHDR and CDR2 is SFDVKD. The chain's CDR3 is CASPWQGAVGVSNQPQHF. The CDR3 nucleotides read TGTGCCAGCCCCTGGCAGGGGGCGGTTGGTGTGAGCAATCAGCCCCAGCATTTT.

There are many counts of this clonotype. The chain is built from TRBV7-9 and TRBJ2-7, with 8 positions matching TRBD2. The CDR3 has 14 residues. CDR1 and CDR2 (germline): SEHNR, FQNEAQ (reference sequence). V lost 6 bases to trimming and J lost 2 bases; unmatched junction nucleotides: 6. The CDR3 sequence: CASRRAGVAYEQYF. DNA of the CDR3: TGTGCCAGCAGACGAGCGGGAGTAGCCTACGAGCAGTACTTC. The variable domain in full, with the rest retrieved from reference TRBV7-9 and TRBJ2-7, is DTGVSQNPRHKITKRGQNVTFRCDPISEHNRLYWYRQTLGQGPEFLTYFQNEAQLEKSRLLSDRFSAERPKGSFSTLEIQRTEQGDSAMYLCASRRAGVAYEQYFGPGTRLTVT.

This clonotype was seen a few times. CDR3 bases: TGTGCCAGCAGCTTTAGCGGGGCCCCGGAGGAGACCCAGTACTTC. It codes for CASSFSGAPEETQYF. This chain joins TRBV7-3 and TRBJ2-5; 8 nucleotides match TRBD2. The CDR3 spans 15 residues. The J segment lost 5 bases and the V segment lost 3 bases, leaving 8 bases of the junction unmatched. CDR1 and CDR2 (germline): SGHTA, FQGTGA.

This clonotype showed up many times. The rearrangement joins TRBV6-1 to TRBJ1-5; 8 bases are shared with TRBD1. V trimming: 7 bases; J trimming: 5 bases; junction bases outside the gene matches: 7. Germline CDR1 is MNHNS and CDR2 is SASEGT. The CDR3 has 14 amino acids. CDR3 bases: TGTGCCAGCATCCAGACAGGGGTTCATCAGCCCCAGCATTTT. Residues: CASIQTGVHQPQHF.

This rearrangement joins TRBV6-1 to TRBJ2-7, with D perhaps TRBD2 (7 bases). Germline assignment: CDR1 MNHNS and CDR2 SASEGT. With 6 bases removed from V and 2 bases from J, the gap between germline ends came to 14 bases. The CDR3 runs 14 residues. CDR3 sequence reads: CASRSGAGAYEQYF. Here the CDR3 DNA reads TGTGCCAGCAGGTCGGGGGCGGGAGCCTACGAGCAGTACTTC.

About this clonotype itself: No DNA is shown, since the ends of the CDR3 on it are uncertain; the CDR3 is the one TCRdb lists. The rearrangement links TRBV2 to TRBJ2-7; whether TRBD2, the table's D call, matches the DNA was not checked. From germline, CDR1 is SNHLY and CDR2 FYNNEI. The CDR3 has 15 amino acids, counting both end residues. The chain's CDR3 is CASSGVGVGTYEHYF.

This clonotype was counted only a few times. The chain uses TRBV5-5 and TRBJ1-1; no definite D call. The CDR3 has 14 residues. Germline loops: CDR1 SGHKS, CDR2 YYEKEE (reference sequence). V lost 1 base, J lost 1 base, and 8 bases lay in between. CDR3: CASSLWQQNTEAFF. The CDR3 DNA reads TGTGCCAGCAGCTTGTGGCAGCAGAACACTGAAGCTTTCTTT.

The table lists this clonotype with many counts. The chain uses TRBV6-1 and TRBJ1-4; D possibly corresponds to TRBD1 (5 bases). CDR3 length equals 15 residues. The germline CDR1 and CDR2 sequences are MNHNS and SASEGT. Trimming stripped 2 bases from V and 2 bases from J, with 9 bases between. CDR3 nucleotides: TGTGCCAGCAGTGAACTGGGGGGGACTAATGAAAAACTGTTTTTT. Translation: CASSELGGTNEKLFF.

The chain has TRBV5-5 and TRBJ2-5; D is unclear. Trimming shortened V by 0 bases and J by 6 bases, and 12 bases separated the two germline ends. Germline CDR1 is SGHKS and CDR2 is YYEKEE (reference sequence). The CDR3 sequence is 14 residues long. CDR3 residues: CASSLEPQVQTQYF. CDR3 nucleotides: TGTGCCAGCAGCTTGGAGCCCCAGGTCCAGACCCAGTACTTC.